This T cell receptor beta chain was recorded in a study of blood T cell repertoires in COVID-19. The method was immunoSEQ multiplex PCR; TCRdb's version includes in-frame clones alone and lacks a portion of them. The table records 150,000 to 200,000 clones, roughly nine tenths of them present only once. Germline CDR1 ENHRY, CDR2 SYGVKD. The CDR3 is 17 amino acids. The junction had 11 bases not matched to a gene; V was cut back by 0 bases and J by 4 bases. The J gene is TRBJ2-7, the V gene TRBV10-3, with 8 bases fitting TRBD1. The source material was peripheral blood. This receptor was taken from a man in his 70s with active or convalescent COVID-19. CDR3 residues: CAISESAGGTGAYEQYF. The CDR3 DNA follows: TGTGCCATCAGTGAGTCGGCGGGTGGGACAGGAGCATACGAGCAGTACTTC.